This TCR beta chain was recovered during a study of T-cell memory formation after mild COVID-19. V lost 3 bases and J 3 bases, leaving 5 bases between the germline ends. From germline, CDR1 is SNHLY and CDR2 FYNNEI. The length of the CDR3 is 12 residues. 5'RACE primed from the constant segment yielded TCR alpha and TCR beta cDNA libraries bearing sample barcodes and UMIs. TCRdb reanalysed the 5' RACE reads using MiXCR and keeps one entry per CDR3 protein. The data contain roughly 51,000 distinct CDR3 sequences, about 7.3% of them singletons. In this sample, this clonotype turned up a few times. The antigen remains unidentified. Study-wide findings and caveats: Among contracting clones, CD4+ were mainly CM/EM and CD8+ enriched in EMRA.

Material: PBMCs or a T cell subset sorted from them (not recorded which). The chain carries TRBV2 and TRBJ2-5, with no clear D. This receptor was obtained from a young man who had mild COVID-19 (a few samples of this study predate the infection). Cell type and time point are not known. CDR3: CASSESKETQYF. The CDR3 bases are TGTGCCAGCAGTGAGAGTAAAGAGACCCAGTACTTC. The full variable domain, rest sourced from reference TRBV2 and TRBJ2-5, is EPEVTQTPSHQVTQMGQEVILRCVPISNHLYFYWYRQILGQKVEFLVSFYNNEISEKSEIFDDQFSVERPDGSNFTLKIRSTKLEDSAMYFCASSESKETQYFGPGTRLLVL.